This paragraph covers one T cell receptor (beta chain) sequence. This sample is part of a study of blood T cell repertoires in COVID-19. Under the authors' procedure: Amplification of reference gene primers provided the estimated nucleated cell counts. Produced via immunoSEQ multiplex PCR; TCRdb's table is partial and in-frame only. That table supplies the V and J calls and clone size; D and trimming were determined from the DNA. Of about 280,000 clones in the sample, roughly 85% were seen once. Cohorts were based on clinical histories the participants reported. Deletions cut 6 bases from V and 4 bases from J, with 10 bases between. The CDR3 runs 13 residues. Germline CDR1 and CDR2: SGHVS and FNYEAQ.

Sample: PBMCs or T cells enriched from blood (not recorded which). The chain employs TRBV7-6 and TRBJ2-1; D is possibly TRBD2 (5 bases). The sequence came from a man between 35 and 55 years old who had been exposed to COVID-19. This chain's CDR3 is CASRRAEYNEQFF. The CDR3 DNA reads as TGTGCCAGCAGACGAGCGGAATACAATGAGCAGTTCTTC.